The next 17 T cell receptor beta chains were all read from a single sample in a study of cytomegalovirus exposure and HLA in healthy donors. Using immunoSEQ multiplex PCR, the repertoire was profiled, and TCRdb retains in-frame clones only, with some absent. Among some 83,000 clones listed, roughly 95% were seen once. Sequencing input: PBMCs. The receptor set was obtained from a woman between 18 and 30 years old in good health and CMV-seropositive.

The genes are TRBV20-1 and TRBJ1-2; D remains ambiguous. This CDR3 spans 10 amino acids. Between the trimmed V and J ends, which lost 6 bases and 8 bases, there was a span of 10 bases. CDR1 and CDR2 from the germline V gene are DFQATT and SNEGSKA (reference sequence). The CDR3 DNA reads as TGCAGTGCGAGTATCGGGGGCTACACCTTC. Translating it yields CSASIGGYTF.

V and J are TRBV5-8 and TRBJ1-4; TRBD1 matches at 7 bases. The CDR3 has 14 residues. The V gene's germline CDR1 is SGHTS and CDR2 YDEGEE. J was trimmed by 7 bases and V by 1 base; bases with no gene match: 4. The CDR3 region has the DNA TGTGCCAGCAGCTTGCGAGGGGGCGGTGAAAAACTGTTTTTT. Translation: CASSLRGGGEKLFF.

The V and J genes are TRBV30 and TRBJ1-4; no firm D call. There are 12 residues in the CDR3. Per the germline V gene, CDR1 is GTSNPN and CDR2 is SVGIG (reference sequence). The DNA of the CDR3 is TGTGCGGCAGTTGGGCGGGATGAAAAACTGTTTTTT. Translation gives CAAVGRDEKLFF.

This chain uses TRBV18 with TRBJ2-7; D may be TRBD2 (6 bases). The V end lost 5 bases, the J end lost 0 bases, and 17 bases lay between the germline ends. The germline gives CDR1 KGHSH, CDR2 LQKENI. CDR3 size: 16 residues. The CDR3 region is CASSGRAGLSSYEQYF. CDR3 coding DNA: TGTGCCAGCTCAGGACGCGCGGGACTTAGCTCCTACGAGCAGTACTTC. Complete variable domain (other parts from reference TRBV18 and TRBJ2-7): NAGVMQNPRHLVRRRGQEARLRCSPMKGHSHVYWYRQLPEEGLKFMVYLQKENIIDESGMPKERFSAEFPKEGPSILRIQQVVRGDSAAYFCASSGRAGLSSYEQYFGPGTRLTVT.

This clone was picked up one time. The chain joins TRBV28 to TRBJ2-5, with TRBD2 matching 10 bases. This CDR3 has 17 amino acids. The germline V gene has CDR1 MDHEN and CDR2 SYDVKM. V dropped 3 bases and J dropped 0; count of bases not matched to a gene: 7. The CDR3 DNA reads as TGTGCCAGCAGTTTCAGTTCAGCGGGAGGGCACCAAGAGACCCAGTACTTC. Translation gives CASSFSSAGGHQETQYF.

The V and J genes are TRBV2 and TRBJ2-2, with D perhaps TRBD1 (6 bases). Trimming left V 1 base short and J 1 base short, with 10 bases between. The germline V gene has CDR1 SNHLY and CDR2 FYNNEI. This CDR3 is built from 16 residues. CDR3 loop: CASSEVDRLNTGELFF. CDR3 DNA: TGTGCCAGCAGTGAAGTGGACAGACTGAACACCGGGGAGCTGTTTTTT.

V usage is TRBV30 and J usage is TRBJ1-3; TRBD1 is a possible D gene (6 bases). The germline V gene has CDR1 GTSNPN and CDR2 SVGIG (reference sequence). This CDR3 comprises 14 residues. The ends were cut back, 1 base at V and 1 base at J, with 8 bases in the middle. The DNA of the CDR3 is TGTGCCTGGAGTGCACAGGGTTCTGGAAACACCATATATTTT. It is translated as CAWSAQGSGNTIYF.

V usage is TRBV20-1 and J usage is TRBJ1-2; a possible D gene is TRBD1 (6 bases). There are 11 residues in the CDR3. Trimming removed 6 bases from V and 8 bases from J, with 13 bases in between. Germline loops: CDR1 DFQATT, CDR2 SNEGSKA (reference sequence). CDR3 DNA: TGCAGTGCGCCAACAGGGAGAGGCTACACCTTC. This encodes CSAPTGRGYTF.

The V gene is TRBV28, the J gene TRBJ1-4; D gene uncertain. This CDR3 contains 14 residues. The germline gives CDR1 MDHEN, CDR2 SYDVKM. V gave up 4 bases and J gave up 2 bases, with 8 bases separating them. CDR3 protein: CASSSSRTNEKLFF. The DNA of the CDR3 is TGTGCCAGCAGTTCTAGTAGGACTAATGAAAAACTGTTTTTT.

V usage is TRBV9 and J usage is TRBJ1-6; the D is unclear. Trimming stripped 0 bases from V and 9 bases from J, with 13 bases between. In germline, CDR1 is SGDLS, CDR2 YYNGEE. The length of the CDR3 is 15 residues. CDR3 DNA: TGTGCCAGCAGCGTAGAACCCGCGGGTAGTTCACCCCTCCACTTT. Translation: CASSVEPAGSSPLHF.

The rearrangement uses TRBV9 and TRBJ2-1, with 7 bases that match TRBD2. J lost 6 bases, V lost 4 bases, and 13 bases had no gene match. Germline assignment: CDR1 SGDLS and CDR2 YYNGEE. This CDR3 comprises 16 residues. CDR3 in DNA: TGTGCCAGCAGCCCCGAGGGAGGCGGGAGTTTCAATGAGCAGTTCTTC. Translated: CASSPEGGGSFNEQFF.

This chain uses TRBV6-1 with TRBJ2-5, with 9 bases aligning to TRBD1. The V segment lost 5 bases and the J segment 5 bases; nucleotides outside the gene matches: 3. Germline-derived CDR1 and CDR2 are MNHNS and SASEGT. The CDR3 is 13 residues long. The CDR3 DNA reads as TGTGCCAGCAGTAGCGGACAGGGGGAGACCCAGTACTTC. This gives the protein CASSSGQGETQYF.

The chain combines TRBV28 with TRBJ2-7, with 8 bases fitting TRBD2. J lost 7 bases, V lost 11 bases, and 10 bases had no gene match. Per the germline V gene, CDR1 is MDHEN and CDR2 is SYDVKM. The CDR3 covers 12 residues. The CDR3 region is CAGRGASGEQYF. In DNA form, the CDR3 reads TGTGCCGGGCGGGGGGCCTCTGGAGAGCAGTACTTC.

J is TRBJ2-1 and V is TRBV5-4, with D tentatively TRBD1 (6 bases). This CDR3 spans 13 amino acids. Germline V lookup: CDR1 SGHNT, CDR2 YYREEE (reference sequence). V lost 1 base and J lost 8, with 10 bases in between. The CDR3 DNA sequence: TGTGCCAGCAGCTTGACAGGGACGGATGAGCAGTTCTTC. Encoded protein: CASSLTGTDEQFF.

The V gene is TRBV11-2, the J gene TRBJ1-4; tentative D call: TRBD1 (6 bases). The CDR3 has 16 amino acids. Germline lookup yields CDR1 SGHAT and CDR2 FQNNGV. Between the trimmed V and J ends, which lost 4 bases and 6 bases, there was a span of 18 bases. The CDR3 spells CASSSHRDGGDEKLFF. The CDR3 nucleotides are TGTGCCAGCAGCTCACACAGGGATGGGGGTGATGAAAAACTGTTTTTT.

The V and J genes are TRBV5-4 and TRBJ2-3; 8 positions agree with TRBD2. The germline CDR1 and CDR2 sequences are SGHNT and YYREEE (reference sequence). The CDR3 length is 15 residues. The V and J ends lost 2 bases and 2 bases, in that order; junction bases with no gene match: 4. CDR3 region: CASSLTSGATDTQYF. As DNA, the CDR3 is TGTGCCAGCAGCTTAACTAGCGGCGCCACAGATACGCAGTATTTT.

The CDR3 DNA reads TGTGCCAGCAGCACCAGTACAGGGGGAGGTCAGCCCCAGCATTTT. Encoded protein: CASSTSTGGGQPQHF. The chain combines TRBV7-2 with TRBJ1-5; 8 bases match TRBD1. From germline, CDR1 is SGHTA and CDR2 FQGNSA. The CDR3 runs to 15 residues. The V segment lost 5 bases and the J segment 6 bases; nucleotides outside the gene matches: 9.